A single sample is the source of the 11 T cell receptor beta chains below, sequenced in a study of T-cell memory formation after mild COVID-19 (dated by TCRdb to the early 2020s). The library was generated by 5' RACE. TCRdb shows the sequencer as Illumina NovaSeq 6000. In-frame beta chains were kept once TCRdb had trimmed the public reads at Q25 with fastp and called clones with MiXCR. Rows matching on CDR3 protein sequence are summarized as one entry with the most common DNA and genes. Counted in this sample were about half a million distinct CDR3 sequences; 18% of them appeared once. 9% to 15% of the sample is held by the ten biggest clonotypes. Sequencing input: PBMCs or a T cell subset sorted from them (not recorded which). The receptors shown here come from an adult woman who had mild COVID-19 (a few samples of this study predate the infection). The sample titles of this study are shuffled in the database, so cell type and time point are left out; the donor was told from shared clones.

This clonotype was counted a few times. The rearrangement joins TRBV29-1 to TRBJ2-7; 7 bases are shared with TRBD1. The germline CDR1 and CDR2 sequences are SQVTM and ANQGSEA. J gave up 1 base and V 6 bases, and 3 bases lay outside the gene matches. There are 12 residues in the CDR3. DNA for the CDR3: TGCAGCGTAGGGACAGAGTCCTACGAGCAGTACTTC. This gives the protein CSVGTESYEQYF.

This clonotype was seen only a few times. The chain combines TRBV5-4 with TRBJ2-3, with D hard to call. Trimming left V 4 bases short and J 3 bases short, with 12 bases between. The germline V gene encodes CDR1 SGHNT and CDR2 YYREEE (reference sequence). CDR3 length equals 14 residues. The CDR3 DNA reads as TGTGCCAGCAGCCCGTATTTAAGAACAGATACGCAGTATTTT. Translating gives CASSPYLRTDTQYF.

V is TRBV27 and J is TRBJ1-1; 7 bases fit TRBD1. The junction had 10 bases not matched to a gene; V was cut back by 2 bases and J by 4 bases. The CDR3 runs to 16 residues. Germline V CDR1 and CDR2: MNHEY, SMNVEV (reference sequence). In DNA, the CDR3 is TGTGCCAGCAGTTTAGAGGGGCGAGGGGGCTTCACTGAAGCTTTCTTT. Residues: CASSLEGRGGFTEAFF.

The V call is TRBV7-2, the J call TRBJ2-7; TRBD1 might be the D (7 bases). Looked up from germline, CDR1 is SGHTA and CDR2 is FQGNSA. CDR3 length: 14 amino acids. The V and J ends lost 1 base and 6 bases respectively, with 13 bases between them. CDR3 coding DNA: TGTGCCAGCAGCTTAGGACAGGGAGGCGGCGAGCAGTACTTC. It is translated as CASSLGQGGGEQYF.

J is TRBJ2-3 and V is TRBV7-9, with D possibly TRBD1 on 5 matching bases. The CDR3 runs 14 residues. The V gene's germline CDR1 is SEHNR and CDR2 FQNEAQ (reference sequence). V was shortened by 0 bases and J by 7 bases, with 11 bases between the two germline ends. The CDR3 is CASSLAAGKYTQYF. The CDR3 DNA reads as TGTGCCAGCAGCTTAGCGGCAGGGAAATATACGCAGTATTTT. The full variable domain, in which reference TRBV7-9 and TRBJ2-3 provide the parts outside the CDR3, is DTGVSQNPRHKITKRGQNVTFRCDPISEHNRLYWYRQTLGQGPEFLTYFQNEAQLEKSRLLSDRFSAERPKGSFSTLEIQRTEQGDSAMYLCASSLAAGKYTQYFGPGTRLTVL.

The CDR3: CANKKLAGGDNEQFF. In DNA, the CDR3 is TGTGCTAACAAAAAACTAGCAGGAGGCGACAATGAGCAGTTCTTC. The chain joins TRBV2 to TRBJ2-1; D perhaps matches TRBD2 (6 bases). Per the germline V gene, CDR1 is SNHLY and CDR2 is FYNNEI. The CDR3 extends over 15 amino acids.

CDR3 DNA sequence: TGCGCCAGCAGCCCTTCAGGGTTTGGCTACACCTTC. Its protein product is CASSPSGFGYTF. J is TRBJ1-2 and V is TRBV4-1, with a possible D match to TRBD1 (5 bases). The V end was cut by 4 bases, the J end by 7 bases, with 10 bases between. This CDR3 has 12 amino acids. The germline CDR1 and CDR2 sequences are MGHRA and YSYEKL.

This clonotype was counted a few times. The rearrangement uses TRBV7-6 and TRBJ2-7; 11 bases match TRBD2. From germline, CDR1 is SGHVS and CDR2 FNYEAQ. The CDR3 is 14 residues long. After removal of 4 bases from V and 4 bases from J, the junction contained 3 bases not matched to a gene. As DNA, the CDR3 is TGTGCCAGCAGCTCCCGGACTAGCGGGTACGAGCAGTACTTC. Its protein is CASSSRTSGYEQYF.

This clonotype was observed many times. The chain recombines TRBV4-3 with TRBJ2-2; TRBD1 is a possible D gene (6 bases). The V gene's germline CDR1 is LGHNA and CDR2 YSLEER. V shed 8 bases and J shed 2 bases, with 15 bases lying between them. CDR3 size: 15 residues. CDR3 sequence reads: CASSPGHANTGELFF. For the CDR3, the DNA is TGCGCCAGCTCACCGGGACACGCAAACACCGGGGAGCTGTTTTTT.

This clonotype has more than one count but fewer than ten. The chain carries TRBV7-2 and TRBJ2-6, with TRBD1 matching 10 bases. J was trimmed by 2 bases and V by 2 bases; bases with no gene match: 6. The germline V gene encodes CDR1 SGHTA and CDR2 FQGNSA. CDR3 length: 18 amino acids. The CDR3 DNA follows: TGTGCCAGCAGCTTATTACCGGGACAGGGGACTGGGGCCAACGTCCTGACTTTC. This sequence encodes CASSLLPGQGTGANVLTF. Full variable domain (remainder filled in from reference TRBV7-2 and TRBJ2-6): GAGVSQSPSNKVTEKGKDVELRCDPISGHTALYWYRQSLGQGLEFLIYFQGNSAPDKSGLPSDRFSAERTGGSVSTLTIQRTQQEDSAVYLCASSLLPGQGTGANVLTFGAGSRLTVL.

The V gene is TRBV20-1, the J gene TRBJ1-5; D is unclear. Trimming left V 2 bases short and J 2 bases short, with 16 bases between. The CDR3 consists of 16 residues. CDR1 is DFQATT, CDR2 SNEGSKA, per germline (reference sequence). CDR3 amino acids: CSARLSSLPGNQPQHF. In DNA form, the CDR3 reads TGCAGTGCTAGATTATCAAGTCTCCCGGGCAATCAGCCCCAGCATTTT.